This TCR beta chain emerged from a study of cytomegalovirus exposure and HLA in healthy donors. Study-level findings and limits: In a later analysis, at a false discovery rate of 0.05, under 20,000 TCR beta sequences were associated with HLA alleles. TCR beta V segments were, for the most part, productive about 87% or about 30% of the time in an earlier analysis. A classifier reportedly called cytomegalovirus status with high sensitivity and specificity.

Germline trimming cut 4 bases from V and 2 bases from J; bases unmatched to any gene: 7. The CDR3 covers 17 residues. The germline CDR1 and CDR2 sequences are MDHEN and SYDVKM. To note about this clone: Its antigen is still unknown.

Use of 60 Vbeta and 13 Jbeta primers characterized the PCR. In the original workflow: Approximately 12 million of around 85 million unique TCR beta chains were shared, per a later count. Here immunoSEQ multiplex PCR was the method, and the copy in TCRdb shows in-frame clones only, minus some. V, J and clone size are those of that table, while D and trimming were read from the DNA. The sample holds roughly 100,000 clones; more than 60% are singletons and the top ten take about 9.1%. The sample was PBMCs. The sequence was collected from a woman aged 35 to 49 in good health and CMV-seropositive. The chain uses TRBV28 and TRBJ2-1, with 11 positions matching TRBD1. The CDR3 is CASSSGQGAGAYNEQFF. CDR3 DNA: TGTGCCAGCAGTTCCGGACAGGGGGCGGGCGCCTACAATGAGCAGTTCTTC.